A single sample gave rise to the 27 T cell receptor beta chains below, sequenced in a study of T cell changes during pregnancy in multiple sclerosis. Clones were sequenced by immunoSEQ multiplex PCR, and TCRdb holds only the in-frame ones, with some missing. Among 55,000 to 65,000 clones, 80% to 90% were seen once, and the ten largest hold roughly 0.82%. The material was peripheral blood, obtained in the first trimester of pregnancy. Source of these receptors: a female donor in good health, enrolled as a control in a pregnancy study.

The V call is TRBV5-6, the J call TRBJ1-5, with TRBD1 as a possible D gene (6 bases). The CDR3 totals 13 residues. Germline CDR1 reads SGHDT; CDR2 reads YYEEEE. The V and J ends lost 2 bases and 7 bases respectively, with 10 bases between them. DNA of the CDR3: TGTGCCAGCAGCTTACAGGGTGGCCAGCCCCAGCATTTT. Translated, it gives CASSLQGGQPQHF.

The chain is built from TRBV13 and TRBJ1-1, with a weak D call TRBD1 (6 bases). Trimming shortened V by 5 bases and J by 0 bases, and 13 bases separated the two germline ends. The CDR3 spans 15 residues. Germline CDR1 PRHDT, CDR2 FYEKMQ (reference sequence). CDR3 in DNA: TGTGCCAGCAGCAACTGGACAGACATGAACACTGAAGCTTTCTTT. Its protein product is CASSNWTDMNTEAFF.

The CDR3 sequence: CASSLSQNTGNTIYF. The CDR3 DNA sequence: TGTGCCAGCAGCTTGTCGCAGAATACTGGAAACACCATATATTTT. This chain joins TRBV5-4 and TRBJ1-3; no reliable D call. Deletions cut 1 base from V and 2 bases from J, with 10 bases between. This CDR3 contains 15 residues. Germline V gene lookup returns CDR1 SGHNT and CDR2 YYREEE (reference sequence).

The V and J genes are TRBV30 and TRBJ2-7; D perhaps matches TRBD2 (6 bases). The germline V and J ends were trimmed by 8 bases and 4 bases, with 18 bases remaining between them. Germline values: CDR1 GTSNPN, CDR2 SVGIG (reference sequence). The CDR3 totals 13 residues. The CDR3 region has the DNA TGTGCCCTAAAGGAGGGAGGTTTGTACGAGCAGTACTTC. Protein sequence: CALKEGGLYEQYF.

V is TRBV7-8 and J is TRBJ2-1; TRBD2 matches 11 bases. With V trimmed by 1 base and J by 5 bases, 4 bases remained unmatched. The CDR3 length is 16 residues. CDR1 and CDR2 (germline): SGHVS, FQNEAQ. DNA for the CDR3: TGTGCCAGCAGCTTAGGCCTAGCGGGGGGTCACAATGAGCAGTTCTTC. It encodes CASSLGLAGGHNEQFF.

The rearrangement uses TRBV7-6 and TRBJ1-1, with D maybe TRBD1 (6 bases). Trimming left V 1 base short and J 1 base short, with 7 bases between. The CDR3 consists of 14 residues. The germline gives CDR1 SGHVS, CDR2 FNYEAQ. The CDR3 here is CASSLGQANTEAFF. CDR3 in DNA: TGTGCCAGCAGCTTAGGACAGGCGAACACTGAAGCTTTCTTT.

Of note for this clone: The sample holds other DNA sequences that translate to the same CDR3. The V and J genes are TRBV7-2 and TRBJ2-3; TRBD2 matches 8 bases. Trimming took 5 bases from V and 4 from J; bases not matched to a gene: 2. The CDR3 has 13 residues. CDR1 and CDR2 (germline): SGHTA, FQGNSA. CDR3 amino acids: CASSPGGADTQYF. The CDR3 coding sequence is TGTGCCAGCAGCCCCGGGGGGGCAGATACGCAGTATTTT.

The chain recombines TRBV7-3 with TRBJ2-5; tentative D call: TRBD2 (7 bases). The length of the CDR3 is 16 residues. In germline, CDR1 is SGHTA, CDR2 FQGTGA. The V end lost 2 bases, the J end lost 1 base, and 14 bases lay between the germline ends. The DNA of the CDR3 is TGTGCCAGCAGCTTAGCGGGGGCCCAGTTCCAAGAGACCCAGTACTTC. Translating gives CASSLAGAQFQETQYF.

The V gene is TRBV19, the J gene TRBJ1-4; 11 bases align to TRBD1. CDR3 size: 15 residues. The germline V gene encodes CDR1 LNHDA and CDR2 SQIVND (reference sequence). After removal of 7 bases from V and 10 bases from J, the junction contained 11 bases not matched to a gene. The CDR3 loop reads CASTVRTGGFGKLFF. The CDR3 DNA reads TGTGCCAGTACCGTTAGGACAGGGGGCTTCGGAAAACTGTTTTTT. The whole variable domain, filled in from reference TRBV19 and TRBJ1-4, reads DGGITQSPKYLFRKEGQNVTLSCEQNLNHDAMYWYRQDPGQGLRLIYYSQIVNDFQKGDIAEGYSVSREKKESFPLTVTSAQKNPTAFYLCASTVRTGGFGKLFFGSGTQLSVL.

The rearrangement joins TRBV5-6 to TRBJ2-2; D is unclear. V was cut by 4 bases and J by 2 bases, with 3 bases left in between. The CDR3 consists of 12 residues. CDR1 is SGHDT, CDR2 YYEEEE, per germline. The CDR3 region has the DNA TGTGCCAGCAGCCTAAACACCGGGGAGCTGTTTTTT. This gives the protein CASSLNTGELFF.

The chain is built from TRBV18 and TRBJ2-7, with D possibly being TRBD1 (5 bases). Germline CDR1 is KGHSH and CDR2 is LQKENI. There are 16 residues in the CDR3. V lost 0 bases and J 5 bases, leaving 17 bases between the germline ends. CDR3 sequence: CASSPPIGAANHEQYF. In DNA form, the CDR3 reads TGTGCCAGCTCACCACCAATAGGGGCAGCGAACCACGAGCAGTACTTC. The full variable domain, completed using reference TRBV18 and TRBJ2-7, is NAGVMQNPRHLVRRRGQEARLRCSPMKGHSHVYWYRQLPEEGLKFMVYLQKENIIDESGMPKERFSAEFPKEGPSILRIQQVVRGDSAAYFCASSPPIGAANHEQYFGPGTRLTVT.

This clone was seen just once. The chain couples TRBV7-3 to TRBJ2-2, with 9 bases lining up with TRBD2. Germline V gives CDR1 SGHTA, CDR2 FQGTGA. Trimming took 0 bases from V and 1 from J; bases not matched to a gene: 0. This CDR3 is 16 amino acids long. CDR3 bases: TGTGCCAGCAGCTTAACTAGCGGGGGGAACACCGGGGAGCTGTTTTTT. The encoded protein is CASSLTSGGNTGELFF.

The rearrangement uses TRBV4-1 and TRBJ1-1; 8 nucleotides agree with TRBD1. The CDR3 is 15 residues long. Per germline, CDR1 MGHRA and CDR2 YSYEKL. Unmatched junction bases numbered 8, after V lost 0 bases and J lost 8 bases. The CDR3 nucleotides read TGCGCCAGCAGCCAAGATAGGACAGGGATTTTAGAAGCTTTCTTT. This gives the protein CASSQDRTGILEAFF.

The chain uses TRBV2 and TRBJ2-1; D possibly corresponds to TRBD2 (5 bases). CDR3 length equals 15 residues. The V gene lost 5 bases and the J gene lost 0 bases, with 11 bases spanning the gap. CDR1 SNHLY and CDR2 FYNNEI come from the germline V gene. CDR3 region: CASSRSVSSYNEQFF. The DNA of the CDR3 is TGTGCCAGCAGTCGTAGCGTTAGCTCCTACAATGAGCAGTTCTTC.

This chain links TRBV7-9 with TRBJ1-5; TRBD1 matches at 9 bases. The CDR3 spans 18 residues. Looked up from germline, CDR1 is SEHNR and CDR2 is FQNEAQ (reference sequence). After removal of 3 bases from V and 5 bases from J, the junction contained 14 bases not matched to a gene. The CDR3: CASSFVGPGTGMDQPQHF. Written as DNA, the CDR3 is TGTGCCAGCAGCTTTGTCGGTCCCGGGACAGGGATGGATCAGCCCCAGCATTTT.

The chain recombines TRBV5-6 with TRBJ2-3; 7 bases are shared with TRBD1. The CDR3 extends over 15 amino acids. Germline V gene sequence: CDR1 SGHDT, CDR2 YYEEEE. Losses at the gene ends were 2 bases for V and 1 base for J; bases not matched to a gene: 4. DNA of the CDR3: TGTGCCAGCAGCTTATACGACAGGGGCACAGATACGCAGTATTTT. Translated, it gives CASSLYDRGTDTQYF. The full variable domain, its missing parts supplied by reference TRBV5-6 and TRBJ2-3, is DAGVTQSPTHLIKTRGQQVTLRCSPKSGHDTVSWYQQALGQGPQFIFQYYEEEERQRGNFPDRFSGHQFPNYSSELNVNALLLGDSALYLCASSLYDRGTDTQYFGPGTRLTVL.

The sample holds a few counts of this clone. The chain is built from TRBV7-9 and TRBJ1-5, with TRBD1 matching over 9 bases. V trimming: 4 bases; J trimming: 12 bases; junction bases outside the gene matches: 4. Germline V gene data show CDR1 as SEHNR and CDR2 as FQNEAQ (reference sequence). The CDR3 runs to 12 residues. CDR3 bases: TGTGCCAGCAGCTACACAGGGGGCGGCCAGCATTTT. This codes for CASSYTGGGQHF.

The chain employs TRBV30 and TRBJ1-3, with unresolved D. The germline V gene encodes CDR1 GTSNPN and CDR2 SVGIG (reference sequence). The CDR3 is 14 residues long. V gave up 2 bases and J gave up 0 bases, with 8 bases separating them. The CDR3 reads CAWSRTNSGNTIYF. The CDR3 DNA reads TGTGCCTGGAGTCGAACAAACTCTGGAAACACCATATATTTT.

This chain joins TRBV11-2 and TRBJ1-3; D might be TRBD1 (5 bases). The V end was cut by 4 bases, the J end by 0 bases, with 10 bases between. The CDR3 extends over 15 amino acids. The germline gives CDR1 SGHAT, CDR2 FQNNGV. Written as DNA, the CDR3 is TGTGCCAGCAGCTGGGGGGAAGTCTCTGGAAACACCATATATTTT. Translating gives CASSWGEVSGNTIYF.

The chain carries TRBV30 and TRBJ2-3, with a possible D match to TRBD2 (5 bases). Germline CDR1 is GTSNPN and CDR2 is SVGIG (reference sequence). The V and J ends lost 3 bases and 3 bases respectively, with 19 bases between them. The CDR3 extends over 16 amino acids. CDR3 residues: CAWRIVGLAPTDTQYF. The CDR3 nucleotides are TGTGCCTGGAGAATTGTTGGGCTAGCTCCAACAGATACGCAGTATTTT. The variable domain in full, with the rest retrieved from reference TRBV30 and TRBJ2-3, is SQTIHQWPATLVQPVGSPLSLECTVEGTSNPNLYWYRQAAGRGLQLLFYSVGIGQISSEVPQNLSASRPQDRQFILSSKKLLLSDSGFYLCAWRIVGLAPTDTQYFGPGTRLTVL.

The chain employs TRBV7-2 and TRBJ2-3, with a weak D call TRBD2 (5 bases). The CDR3 is 16 residues long. Per germline, CDR1 SGHTA and CDR2 FQGNSA. Trimming pared 5 bases from V and 2 bases from J, leaving 17 bases between. The CDR3 DNA follows: TGTGCCAGCAGCGGATCAAGGAGGAGGTCCACAGATACGCAGTATTTT. Protein sequence: CASSGSRRRSTDTQYF.

This rearrangement joins TRBV7-2 to TRBJ2-3, with TRBD2 matching over 9 bases. The ends lost 3 bases at V and 8 bases at J; junction bases unmatched: 3. CDR1 SGHTA and CDR2 FQGNSA come from the germline V gene. The CDR3 is 13 residues long. The CDR3 region is CASSFSGSPTQYF. Here the CDR3 DNA reads TGTGCCAGCAGCTTTAGCGGGAGTCCTACGCAGTATTTT.

This clone was counted a single time. DNA for the CDR3: TGTGCCAGCAGTTCTACGGGAGCTAACTATGGCTACACCTTC. Translating it yields CASSSTGANYGYTF. This sequence joins TRBV27 and TRBJ1-2; D gene uncertain. Germline V gene data show CDR1 as MNHEY and CDR2 as SMNVEV (reference sequence). V lost 4 bases and J lost 0, with 9 bases in between. This CDR3 has 14 amino acids.

The CDR3 DNA sequence: TGTGCCAGCAGCTACAGTCTGGGTACGAGGAGACAGTCTGGGTACGAGCAGTACTTC. It translates to CASSYSLGTRRQSGYEQYF. The rearrangement uses TRBV7-9 and TRBJ2-7; a possible D gene is TRBD1 (5 bases). Trimming shortened V by 4 bases and J by 4 bases, and 29 bases separated the two germline ends. In germline, CDR1 is SEHNR, CDR2 FQNEAQ (reference sequence). The CDR3 has 19 residues.

This clone was seen just once. The V and J genes are TRBV6-1 and TRBJ2-7; D remains ambiguous. Trimming took off 1 base at V and 3 bases at J, with 7 bases between the two ends. This CDR3 is 13 amino acids long. Germline CDR1 MNHNS, CDR2 SASEGT. The CDR3 DNA is TGTGCCAGCAGTGAAGGTATCGGCTACGAGCAGTACTTC. Translated: CASSEGIGYEQYF.

The chain combines TRBV13 with TRBJ1-3, with D hard to call. The CDR3 runs to 14 residues. Germline CDR1 is PRHDT and CDR2 is FYEKMQ (reference sequence). Trimming took off 4 bases at V and 4 bases at J, with 11 bases between the two ends. The CDR3 bases are TGTGCCAGCAGCTCCGGTCCTGTGGGAAACACCATATATTTT. Its translation is CASSSGPVGNTIYF.

This clone was seen a handful of times. The chain combines TRBV7-6 with TRBJ1-3; unclear D gene. The length of the CDR3 is 14 residues. V was shortened by 1 base and J by 4 bases, with 8 bases between the two germline ends. The germline gives CDR1 SGHVS, CDR2 FNYEAQ. CDR3 DNA sequence: TGTGCCAGCAGCTTAGGCGGGTTGGGAAACACCATATATTTT. The encoded protein is CASSLGGLGNTIYF. Based on the CDR3 plus reference TRBV7-6 and TRBJ1-3, the full variable domain is GAGVSQSPRYKVTKRGQDVALRCDPISGHVSLYWYRQALGQGPEFLTYFNYEAQQDKSGLPNDRFSAERPEGSISTLTIQRTEQRDSAMYRCASSLGGLGNTIYFGEGSWLTVV.